This section outlines one T cell receptor beta chain sequence together with its context. Its antigen is unknown. This record comes from a study of somatic mutations in cytotoxic T cells in rheumatoid arthritis. Study observations and caveats: There was no significant difference in CD8+ T-cell clonality between rheumatoid arthritis patients and age-matched healthy controls.

Trimming cost V 5 bases and J 4 bases; bases outside gene matches: 4. The CDR3 is made up of 13 amino acids. The germline V gene has CDR1 MDHEN and CDR2 SYDVKM. Researchers isolated CD4+ and CD8+ cells by positive magnetic bead selection and then checked their purity by flow cytometry. Authors' methods: Some patient CD8+ clones were larger than 1%, and these rarely matched published virus-specific TCRB sequences. Assay: immunoSEQ multiplex PCR; the TCRdb copy retains only in-frame clones and omits some. V and J calls and clone size come straight from that table; D and trimming were deduced from the DNA. This table has some 4,200 clones, around three quarters appearing once.

The source of this sequence is an adult with rheumatoid arthritis. The chain is built from TRBV28 and TRBJ1-1; 7 nucleotides agree with TRBD1. The sequencing input was CD8+ T cells sorted from blood. The CDR3 DNA sequence: TGTGCCAGCAGTGACAGGGTGAGCACTGAAGCTTTCTTT. Translated, it gives CASSDRVSTEAFF.